This TCR beta chain was profiled in a study of blood T cell repertoires in COVID-19 (dated by TCRdb to the early 2020s). Looking at the study overall: Collaborator samples came from the United States, Italy and Spain and covered acute and convalescent phases of COVID-19. Deeply sampled blood TCRbeta repertoires from subjects exposed to, actively infected with, or recovered from COVID-19 were included in the dataset. Nearly every sample came with metadata listing a de-identified subject ID, COVID-19 status, age in years and sex. The repertoires were made available in a free public database intended to serve as a resource for research on the immune response to SARS-CoV-2. The prospective study material was composed of cDNA or gDNA derived from T cells, B-cell-depleted T cells, or PBMCs. The samples were drawn from the first 160 participants of the ongoing ImmuneRACE study and from 1,200 or so subjects provided by 6 global collaborators. Where HLA class I and class II types were available, the types were taken from metadata supplied by the sample provider, not from assay-based typing.

TCRbeta CDR3 regions were amplified from genomic DNA using the immunoSEQ Assay, a bias-controlled multiplex PCR. The published analysis was carried out like this. The number of nucleated cells in each sample was estimated by amplification of reference gene primers within the assay. Sequence reads were collapsed and filtered to measure the absolute abundance of every unique TCRbeta CDR3 rearrangement. For each sample, productive Simpson clonality was calculated as the square root of Simpson's diversity index across productive rearrangements. TCRdb carries this immuneACCESS record with in-frame sequences only. Its versions omit some clonotypes, under half of them owing to an unresolved V gene in the studies checked, with the rest unexplained. D and trimming were read from the DNA, whereas the V and J calls and clone size are those reported in that table. For this sample there are about 47,000 clones; under 85% appear just once. The ten most abundant clones make up approximately 7% of the sample.

The collaborating institutions used their own protocols to collect whole blood in K2EDTA tubes. For TCRbeta analysis, collaborators shipped samples in one of three forms: frozen whole blood, isolated PBMCs, or DNA extracted from either of those sample types. Points on this clone: The antigen it recognizes is unknown. The sample holds no much larger clone one base away, and base qualities are not on file.

The full study reports these points: How much clinical and demographic metadata was included differed by source and by participant, and the metadata was provided uncurated.

Trimming takes 2 bases off V and 2 bases off J; junction bases not matched to a gene: 5. CDR1 and CDR2 are read off the germline V gene as MNHEY and SVGAGI. The CDR3 numbers 15 residues from cysteine through phenylalanine. This entry keeps only the CDR3 DNA: 45 bases, framed from base 1. Recombination joined TRBV6-5 with TRBJ1-2; TRBD1 matches 7 bases in the middle. Input material: peripheral blood. This sequence originates from a man between 65 and 79 years old with active COVID-19. The DNA sequence reads TGTGCCAGCAGTTACATTGGACAGGTGAACTATGGCTACACCTTC. Its protein product is CASSYIGQVNYGYTF.